Below are 2 T cell receptor beta chains sequenced from a single sample in a study of blood T cell repertoires in COVID-19. Using immunoSEQ multiplex PCR, the repertoire was profiled, and TCRdb retains in-frame clones only, with some absent. Of approximately 190,000 clones in the sample, 84% were seen once. Sequenced material: PBMCs or T cells enriched from blood (not recorded which). The receptors stem from a woman between 25 and 40 years old who had been exposed to COVID-19.

The rearrangement joins TRBV18 to TRBJ1-1; tentative D call: TRBD1 (6 bases). Between the trimmed V and J ends, which lost 5 bases and 1 base, there was a span of 8 bases. The CDR3 covers 13 residues. CDR1 KGHSH and CDR2 LQKENI come from the germline V gene. This CDR3 reads CASSGGQNTEAFF. In DNA form, the CDR3 reads TGTGCCAGCTCAGGGGGACAGAACACTGAAGCTTTCTTT.

This clone was seen only a few times. V gene TRBV18 combines with J gene TRBJ1-6, with TRBD1 identical over 8 bases. Germline V gives CDR1 KGHSH, CDR2 LQKENI. V shed 3 bases and J 9 bases; nucleotides not matched to a gene: 7. The CDR3 spans 15 residues. In DNA, the CDR3 is TGTGCCAGCTCACCGTCCAGGGGGCGAGTTTCACCCCTCCACTTT. This sequence encodes CASSPSRGRVSPLHF.